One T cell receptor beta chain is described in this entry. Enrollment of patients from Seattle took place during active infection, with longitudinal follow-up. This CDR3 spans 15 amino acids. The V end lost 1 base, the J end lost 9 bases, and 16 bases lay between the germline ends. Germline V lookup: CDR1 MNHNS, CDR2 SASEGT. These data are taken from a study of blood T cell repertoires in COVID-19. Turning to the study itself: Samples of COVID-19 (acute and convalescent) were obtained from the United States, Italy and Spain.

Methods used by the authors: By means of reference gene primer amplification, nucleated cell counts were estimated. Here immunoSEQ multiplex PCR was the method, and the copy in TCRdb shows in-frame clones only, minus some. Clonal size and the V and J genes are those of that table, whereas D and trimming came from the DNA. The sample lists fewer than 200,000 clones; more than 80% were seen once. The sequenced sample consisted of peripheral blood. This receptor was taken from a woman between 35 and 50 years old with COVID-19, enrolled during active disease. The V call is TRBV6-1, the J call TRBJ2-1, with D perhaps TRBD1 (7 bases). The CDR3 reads CASSEGGDSRFEQFF. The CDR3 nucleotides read TGTGCCAGCAGTGAAGGCGGGGACAGCCGATTTGAGCAGTTCTTC.